These 11 T cell receptor beta chains were sequenced from one sample in a study of CD8+ T cells in alopecia areata. Once RNA had been extracted, it was reverse transcribed into cDNA to act as the sequencing template. Here immunoSEQ multiplex PCR was the method, and the copy in TCRdb shows in-frame clones only, minus some. The sample contains some 190,000 clones, less than 65% of which appear only once. Sample treatment: oral pan-JAK inhibitor, 5-10 mg twice daily. The sequenced sample was CD4+ T cells sorted from blood, obtained at week 24, from a patient treated with tofacitinib. Receptors were obtained from a human donor with alopecia areata.

A remark on this clone: The sample carries other DNA sequences with the same CDR3. The V gene is TRBV15, the J gene TRBJ2-7, with 8 bases aligning to TRBD1. The CDR3 is 15 amino acids. Germline values: CDR1 LNHNV, CDR2 YYDKDF (reference sequence). V was pared by 2 bases and J by 2 bases, with 5 bases of the junction left unmatched. The CDR3, as DNA: TGTGCCACCAGCAGAACCGGGACAGGCACCTACGAGCAGTACTTC. Translated, it gives CATSRTGTGTYEQYF.

This clone was recorded only once. The chain recombines TRBV4-3 with TRBJ2-7; D tentatively reads TRBD1 or TRBD2 (5 bases each). Germline CDR1 is LGHNA and CDR2 is YSLEER. Trimming cost V 0 bases and J 4 bases, with 10 bases left between them. The CDR3 extends over 14 amino acids. The CDR3 DNA is TGCGCCAGCAGCCAAGATCTTTGGGGGTACGAGCAGTACTTC. Encoded protein: CASSQDLWGYEQYF.

This clone was seen a few times. This chain links TRBV23-1 with TRBJ2-7; perhaps TRBD1 as D (6 bases). Being an ORF, TRBV23-1 has a function that is uncertain. V was cut by 3 bases and J by 2 bases, with 8 bases left in between. This CDR3 has 13 amino acids. The CDR3 bases are TGCGCCAGCAGTCAGAAGGGGGCCTACGAGCAGTACTTC. It specifies CASSQKGAYEQYF.

The chain carries TRBV7-2 and TRBJ1-2; no reliable D call. Deletions cut 2 bases from V and 5 bases from J, with 15 bases between. The CDR3 is 15 residues long. The germline V gene encodes CDR1 SGHTA and CDR2 FQGNSA. CDR3 amino acids: CASSLSRMRVYGYTF. CDR3 sequence (DNA): TGTGCCAGCAGCTTATCCCGGATGAGGGTTTATGGCTACACCTTC.

At least ten counts were recorded for this clone. The gene calls are TRBV14 and TRBJ2-1; D might be TRBD2 (5 bases). The germline V and J ends were trimmed by 3 bases and 6 bases, with 15 bases remaining between them. The CDR3 spans 15 residues. Germline V CDR1 and CDR2: SGHDN, FVKESK. The CDR3: CASSQRTLAPNEQFF. The CDR3 DNA sequence: TGTGCCAGCAGCCAGCGAACCCTAGCTCCCAATGAGCAGTTCTTC.

The chain links TRBV6-1 to TRBJ2-7; D not certain. CDR1 and CDR2 (germline): MNHNS, SASEGT. The V and J ends lost 0 bases and 4 bases respectively, with 13 bases between them. CDR3 length: 15 residues. Written as DNA, the CDR3 is TGTGCCAGCAGTGAAGCCGTGGGGATCCCTTACGAGCAGTACTTC. Amino acids: CASSEAVGIPYEQYF.

The chain uses TRBV11-2 and TRBJ2-3; 8 nucleotides match TRBD2. CDR3 size: 15 residues. Unmatched junction bases numbered 0, after V lost 0 bases and J lost 1 base. Germline V lookup: CDR1 SGHAT, CDR2 FQNNGV. Here the CDR3 DNA reads TGTGCCAGCAGCTTAGAAGCGGGGGGCACAGATACGCAGTATTTT. Translating it yields CASSLEAGGTDTQYF.

Remarks on this clone: The same CDR3 also results from other DNA sequences found in this sample. The chain recombines TRBV5-1 with TRBJ2-7; TRBD1 matches at 8 bases. This CDR3 has 13 residues. V trimming: 3 bases; J trimming: 4 bases; junction bases outside the gene matches: 3. CDR1 and CDR2 from the germline V gene are SGHRS and YFSETQ. CDR3 residues: CASSSGQGYEQYF. The CDR3 DNA reads TGCGCCAGCAGCTCCGGACAGGGATACGAGCAGTACTTC.

This clone was seen only a few times. This sequence joins TRBV30 and TRBJ2-5; 7 nucleotides match TRBD1. This CDR3 has 16 residues. J was trimmed by 0 bases and V by 3 bases; bases with no gene match: 10. CDR1 GTSNPN and CDR2 SVGIG come from the germline V gene (reference sequence). The DNA for the CDR3 is TGTGCCTGGAGCGCGAGGGGGCCTTTGTACCAAGAGACCCAGTACTTC. Its translation is CAWSARGPLYQETQYF.

The CDR3 reads CATSRDWGSQETQYF. The CDR3 coding sequence is TGTGCCACCAGCAGAGATTGGGGCAGCCAAGAGACCCAGTACTTC. The chain combines TRBV15 with TRBJ2-5, with D tentatively TRBD1 (5 bases). The CDR3 length is 15 residues. Germline values: CDR1 LNHNV, CDR2 YYDKDF (reference sequence). V lost 0 bases and J 1 base, leaving 9 bases between the germline ends. The full variable domain, rest sourced from reference TRBV15 and TRBJ2-5, is DAMVIQNPRYQVTQFGKPVTLSCSQTLNHNVMYWYQQKSSQAPKLLFHYYDKDFNNEADTPDNFQSRRPNTSFCFLDIRSPGLGDTAMYLCATSRDWGSQETQYFGPGTRLLVL.

The CDR3 reads CASSAHWAGQGETPYEQYF. CDR3 nucleotide sequence: TGTGCCAGCAGCGCCCATTGGGCGGGACAGGGAGAAACCCCCTACGAGCAGTACTTC. This chain joins TRBV11-3 and TRBJ2-7, with TRBD1 identical over 9 bases. CDR3 length: 19 amino acids. V shed 5 bases and J 2 bases; nucleotides not matched to a gene: 19. From germline, CDR1 is SGHNT and CDR2 YENEEA.